What follows is one T cell receptor beta chain and its context. The sample is drawn from a study of identical twins. The V end was cut by 10 bases, the J end by 8 bases, with 18 bases between. Germline-derived CDR1 and CDR2 are SNHLY and FYNNEI. The CDR3 length is 12 residues. MiXCR, run by TCRdb on the 5' RACE reads, gives a single entry per CDR3 protein. The sample lists about 520,000 distinct CDR3 sequences, 20% to 25% occurring once. This same sample was also taken into another study, of T cells expressing NK-cell markers. That investigation notes: Dominant NKG2C+ clonotypes were found to form about 1.0-7.5% of CD8+ T cells in roughly 6 donors. Certain NKG2C+ T cell clones were expanded, and their HCMV specificity remained unclear.

Sequenced material: CD4+ T cells sorted from blood. The origin of this receptor is a young woman in good health. The V gene is TRBV2, the J gene TRBJ2-7, with D perhaps matching TRBD1 or TRBD2 (5 bases each). The CDR3 loop is CATRRGPGKQYF. The CDR3 DNA is TGTGCCACTCGACGGGGCCCGGGGAAGCAGTACTTC.